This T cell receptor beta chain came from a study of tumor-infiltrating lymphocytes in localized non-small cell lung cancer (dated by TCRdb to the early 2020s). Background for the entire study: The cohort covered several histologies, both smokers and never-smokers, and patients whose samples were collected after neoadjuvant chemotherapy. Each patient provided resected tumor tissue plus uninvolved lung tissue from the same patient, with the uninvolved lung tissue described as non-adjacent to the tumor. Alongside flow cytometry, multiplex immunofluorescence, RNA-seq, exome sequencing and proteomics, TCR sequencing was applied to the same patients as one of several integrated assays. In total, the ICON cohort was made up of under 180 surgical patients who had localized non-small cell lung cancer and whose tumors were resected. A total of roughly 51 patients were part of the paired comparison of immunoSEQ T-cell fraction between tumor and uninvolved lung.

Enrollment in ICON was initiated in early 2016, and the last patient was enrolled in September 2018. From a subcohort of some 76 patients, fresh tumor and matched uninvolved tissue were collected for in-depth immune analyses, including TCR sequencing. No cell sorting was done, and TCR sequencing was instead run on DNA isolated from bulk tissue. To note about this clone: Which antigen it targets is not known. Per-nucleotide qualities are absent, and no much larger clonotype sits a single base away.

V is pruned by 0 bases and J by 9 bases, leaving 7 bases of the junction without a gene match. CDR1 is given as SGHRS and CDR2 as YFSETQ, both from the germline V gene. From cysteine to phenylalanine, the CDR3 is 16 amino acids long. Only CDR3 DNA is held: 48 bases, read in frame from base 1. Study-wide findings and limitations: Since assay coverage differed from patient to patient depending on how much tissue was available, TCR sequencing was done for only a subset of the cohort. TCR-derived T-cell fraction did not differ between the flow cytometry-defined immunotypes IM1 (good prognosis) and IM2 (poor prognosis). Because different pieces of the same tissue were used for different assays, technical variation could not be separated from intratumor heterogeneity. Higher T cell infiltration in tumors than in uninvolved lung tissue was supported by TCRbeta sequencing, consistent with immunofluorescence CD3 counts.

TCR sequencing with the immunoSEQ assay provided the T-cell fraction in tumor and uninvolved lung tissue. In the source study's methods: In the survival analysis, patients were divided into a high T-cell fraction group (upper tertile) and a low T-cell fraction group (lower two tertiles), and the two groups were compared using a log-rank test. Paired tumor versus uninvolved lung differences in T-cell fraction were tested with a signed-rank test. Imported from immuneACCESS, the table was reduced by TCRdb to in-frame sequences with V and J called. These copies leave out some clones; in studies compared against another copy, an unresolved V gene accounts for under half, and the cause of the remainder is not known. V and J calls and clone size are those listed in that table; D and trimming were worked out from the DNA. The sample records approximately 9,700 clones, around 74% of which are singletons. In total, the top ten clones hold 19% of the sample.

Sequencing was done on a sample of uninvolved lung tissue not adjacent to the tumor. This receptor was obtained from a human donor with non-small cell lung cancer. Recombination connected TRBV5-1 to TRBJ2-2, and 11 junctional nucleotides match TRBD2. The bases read TGCGCCAGCAGCTTGGATGCGACTAGCGGGACCAGGGAGCTGTTTTTT. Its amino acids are CASSLDATSGTRELFF.